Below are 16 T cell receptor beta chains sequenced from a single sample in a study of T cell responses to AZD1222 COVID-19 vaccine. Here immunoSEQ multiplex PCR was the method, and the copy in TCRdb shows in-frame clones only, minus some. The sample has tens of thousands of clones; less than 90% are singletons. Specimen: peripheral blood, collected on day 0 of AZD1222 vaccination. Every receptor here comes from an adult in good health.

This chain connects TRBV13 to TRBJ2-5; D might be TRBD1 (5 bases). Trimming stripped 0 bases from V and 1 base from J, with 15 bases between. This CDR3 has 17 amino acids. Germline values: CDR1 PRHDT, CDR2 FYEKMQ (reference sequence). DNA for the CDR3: TGTGCCAGCAGCTTAGGGTGGGCGGAAGGGGCCCAAGAGACCCAGTACTTC. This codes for CASSLGWAEGAQETQYF.

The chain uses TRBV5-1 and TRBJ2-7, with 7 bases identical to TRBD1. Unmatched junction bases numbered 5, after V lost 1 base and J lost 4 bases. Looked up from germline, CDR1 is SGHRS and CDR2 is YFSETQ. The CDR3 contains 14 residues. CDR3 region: CASSLQRGPYEQYF. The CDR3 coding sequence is TGCGCCAGCAGCTTGCAGAGGGGGCCATACGAGCAGTACTTC.

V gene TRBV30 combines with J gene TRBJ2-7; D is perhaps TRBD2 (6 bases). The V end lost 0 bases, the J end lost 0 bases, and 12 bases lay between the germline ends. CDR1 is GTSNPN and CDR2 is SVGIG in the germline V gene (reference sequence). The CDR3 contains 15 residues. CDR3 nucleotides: TGTGCCTGGAGTGTAGGAGGGGCTAGCTCCTACGAGCAGTACTTC. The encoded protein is CAWSVGGASSYEQYF. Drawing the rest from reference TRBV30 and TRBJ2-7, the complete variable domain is SQTIHQWPATLVQPVGSPLSLECTVEGTSNPNLYWYRQAAGRGLQLLFYSVGIGQISSEVPQNLSASRPQDRQFILSSKKLLLSDSGFYLCAWSVGGASSYEQYFGPGTRLTVT.

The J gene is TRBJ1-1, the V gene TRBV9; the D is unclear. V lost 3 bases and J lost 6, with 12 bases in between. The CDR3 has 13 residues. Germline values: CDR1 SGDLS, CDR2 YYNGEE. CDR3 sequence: CASSGSGRPEAFF. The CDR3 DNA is TGTGCCAGCAGCGGTTCGGGGAGGCCTGAAGCTTTCTTT.

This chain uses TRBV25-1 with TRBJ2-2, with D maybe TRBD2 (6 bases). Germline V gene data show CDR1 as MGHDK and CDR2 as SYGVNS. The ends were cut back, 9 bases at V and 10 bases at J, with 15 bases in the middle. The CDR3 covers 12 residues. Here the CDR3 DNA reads TGTGCCAGTGGGGGAGGAGGGATGGAGCTGTTTTTT. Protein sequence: CASGGGGMELFF. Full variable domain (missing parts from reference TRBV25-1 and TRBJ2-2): EADIYQTPRYLVIGTGKKITLECSQTMGHDKMYWYQQDPGMELHLIHYSYGVNSTEKGDLSSESTVSRIRTEHFPLTLESARPSHTSQYLCASGGGGMELFFGEGSRLTVL.

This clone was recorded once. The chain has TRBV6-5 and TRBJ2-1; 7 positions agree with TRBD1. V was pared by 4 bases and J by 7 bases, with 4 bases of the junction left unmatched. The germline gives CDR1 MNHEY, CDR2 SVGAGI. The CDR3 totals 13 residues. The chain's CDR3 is CASSSQDRNEQFF. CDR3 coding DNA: TGTGCCAGCAGTTCCCAGGACAGGAATGAGCAGTTCTTC.

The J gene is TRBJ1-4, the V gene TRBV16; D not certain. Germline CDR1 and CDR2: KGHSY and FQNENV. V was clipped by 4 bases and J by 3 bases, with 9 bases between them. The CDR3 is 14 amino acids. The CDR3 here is CASSLGNSNEKLFF. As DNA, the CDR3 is TGTGCCAGCAGCCTGGGTAATTCTAATGAAAAACTGTTTTTT.

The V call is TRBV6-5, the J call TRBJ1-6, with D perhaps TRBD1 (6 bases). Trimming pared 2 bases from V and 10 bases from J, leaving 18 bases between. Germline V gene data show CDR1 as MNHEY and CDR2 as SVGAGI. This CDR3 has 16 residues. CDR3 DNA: TGTGCCAGCAGTTACAGGGTTTTCGGGGGCGTGTCACCCCTCCACTTT. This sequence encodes CASSYRVFGGVSPLHF.

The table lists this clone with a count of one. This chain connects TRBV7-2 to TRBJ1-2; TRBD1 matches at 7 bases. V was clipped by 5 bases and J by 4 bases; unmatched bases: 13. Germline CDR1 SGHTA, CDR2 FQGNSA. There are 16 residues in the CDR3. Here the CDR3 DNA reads TGTGCCAGCAGCCCCGAGGGGGCAGGGCATCGCTATGGCTACACCTTC. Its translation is CASSPEGAGHRYGYTF.

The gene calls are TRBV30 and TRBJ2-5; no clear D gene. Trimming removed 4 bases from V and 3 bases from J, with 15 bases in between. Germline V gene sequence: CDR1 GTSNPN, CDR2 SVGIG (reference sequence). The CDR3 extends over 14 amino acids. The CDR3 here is CAWKGLRPEETQYF. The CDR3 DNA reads TGTGCCTGGAAAGGCTTGAGGCCTGAAGAGACCCAGTACTTC.

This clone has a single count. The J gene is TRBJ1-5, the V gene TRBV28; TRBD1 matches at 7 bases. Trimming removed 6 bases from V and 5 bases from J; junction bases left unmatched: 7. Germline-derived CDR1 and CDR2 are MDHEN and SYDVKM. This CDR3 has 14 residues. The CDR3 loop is CASSLQGLYQPQHF. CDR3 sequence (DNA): TGTGCCAGCAGCCTACAGGGGTTGTATCAGCCCCAGCATTTT.

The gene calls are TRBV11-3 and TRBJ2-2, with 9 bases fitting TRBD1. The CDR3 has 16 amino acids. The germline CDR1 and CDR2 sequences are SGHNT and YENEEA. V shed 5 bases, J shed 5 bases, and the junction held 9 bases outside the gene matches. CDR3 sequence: CASSNPVGQGTGELFF. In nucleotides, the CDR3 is TGTGCCAGCAGCAACCCCGTTGGACAGGGGACCGGGGAGCTGTTTTTT.

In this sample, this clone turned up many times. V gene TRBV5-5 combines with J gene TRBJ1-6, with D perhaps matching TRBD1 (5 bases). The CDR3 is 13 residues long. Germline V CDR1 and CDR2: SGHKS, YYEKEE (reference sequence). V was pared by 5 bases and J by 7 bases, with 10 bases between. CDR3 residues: CASSQNRNSPLHF. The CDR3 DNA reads TGTGCCAGCAGTCAAAACAGGAATTCACCCCTCCACTTT.

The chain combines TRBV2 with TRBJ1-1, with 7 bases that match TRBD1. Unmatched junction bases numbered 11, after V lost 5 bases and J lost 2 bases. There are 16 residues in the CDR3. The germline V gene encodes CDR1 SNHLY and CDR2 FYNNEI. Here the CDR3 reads CASSNAPDRENTEAFF. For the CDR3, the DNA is TGTGCCAGCAGTAATGCCCCCGACAGGGAAAACACTGAAGCTTTCTTT.

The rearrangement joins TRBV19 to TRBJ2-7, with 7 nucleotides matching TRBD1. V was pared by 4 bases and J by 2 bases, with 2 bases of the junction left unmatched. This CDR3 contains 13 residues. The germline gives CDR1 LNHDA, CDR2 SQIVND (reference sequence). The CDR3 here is CASSKGTAYEQYF. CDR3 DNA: TGTGCCAGTAGTAAAGGGACAGCCTACGAGCAGTACTTC.

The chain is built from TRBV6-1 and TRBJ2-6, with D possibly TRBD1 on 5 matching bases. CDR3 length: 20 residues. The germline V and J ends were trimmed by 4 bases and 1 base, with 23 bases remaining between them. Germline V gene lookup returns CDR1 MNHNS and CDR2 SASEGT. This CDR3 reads CASSGLRDRQTGSGANVLTF. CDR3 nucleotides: TGTGCCAGCAGTGGCCTCCGCGACAGACAAACTGGGTCTGGGGCCAACGTCCTGACTTTC.